This TCR beta chain was recorded in a study of T cell responses to AZD1222 COVID-19 vaccine. The study's findings and limits: In the spike-specific TCR repertoire, nearly half reportedly target unmutated variant regions. Sampling that yielded the repertoires occurred only after the peak T cell response. Spike-specific TCR breadth and depth both grew after two AZD1222 doses. Vaccine-associated CD4 TCRs ranged over spike, dominating at 160-218 and 743-854.

Here immunoSEQ multiplex PCR was the method, and the copy in TCRdb shows in-frame clones only, minus some. This sample carries around 120,000 clones, around 88% of them seen once, and the ten largest clones take 6% to 8.5%. This clone was found once. Its antigen remains unidentified. The CDR3 loop spans 13 amino acids. The germline V gene has CDR1 LNHDA and CDR2 SQIVND (reference sequence). Trimming took 1 base from V and 6 from J, leaving 10 bases between them. This TCR came from an adult who received the AZD1222 COVID-19 vaccine. Material: peripheral blood, obtained 28 days after the second AZD1222 dose. The chain employs TRBV19 and TRBJ2-7, with D possibly being TRBD1 (6 bases). The CDR3 spells CASSIVSGAEQYF. For the CDR3, the DNA is TGTGCCAGTAGTATAGTCTCAGGGGCCGAGCAGTACTTC.